The present entry profiles one TCR beta chain with its context. This clone was counted a single time. No cognate antigen has been identified for it. No clone much larger than this one lies a single base away; base qualities are absent. Trimming accounts for 11 bases at V and 10 bases at J, while the number of junction bases matched to no gene is 16. From the germline V gene, CDR1 is ENHRY and CDR2 is SYGVKD. The CDR3 runs 13 residues from the cysteine to the phenylalanine. Only the CDR3 DNA stays, 39 bases, in frame from base 1. Read against the paper, the sample's time point label means: neoterminal ileum biopsy at postoperative endoscopy, about 6 months after surgery. Adults with ileal or ileocolonic Crohn's disease for whom ileocolonic resection was indicated were considered eligible. Whole ileal mucosal biopsies were kept frozen at -80 degrees C prior to DNA extraction. Genomic DNA was extracted from frozen whole biopsies with a TRizol-based method and quantified on a NanoDrop 2000 spectrophotometer.

This record comes from a study of T cell repertoires in ileal Crohn's disease (dated by TCRdb to between 2018 and 2021). Context from the whole study: At the time of surgery, roughly 35% of patients were active smokers, and the median duration of disease was around eight years. All patients had surgery for a complication: stricturing disease in 61% and penetrating disease in approximately 39%. About half of the patients received postoperative therapy: around ten received thiopurines and some 20 received anti-TNF agents. The M6 samples were biopsies of the neoterminal ileum collected during postoperative colonoscopy. TCR repertoire analysis was done in a few dozen Crohn's disease patients from a prospective multicentre cohort. Running in parallel with the study was a multicentre cohort set up to find predictors of early endoscopic recurrence following ileocolonic resection. A Rutgeerts score higher than i0 was the definition used for endoscopic postoperative recurrence. A total of some 170 mucosal samples from around 57 patients were sequenced, collected from several sites on the surgical specimen as well as at postoperative endoscopy.

Roughly 500 nanograms of biopsy DNA per sample were submitted for commercial TCRB immunosequencing. CDR3 regions were amplified from genomic DNA by Adaptive Biotechnology using a two-step, amplification bias-controlled multiplex PCR. Primers covering every V and J gene segment were used in the first PCR, while barcodes and Illumina adapters were added in the second PCR. CDR3 libraries were sequenced on an Illumina instrument. Turning to the authors' computational methods: The analysis used both the pipelines supplied by the vendor and custom analysis of the raw data in R/Bioconductor with R version 3.3.0. Clonality, ranging from 0 to 1, was calculated as the inverse of the normalised Shannon entropy of all productive clones. High-frequency clones were defined as the share of the repertoire taken up by the top 100 clones, keeping only clones that passed a 95% confidence test. Overlap between samples was measured with the Morisita-Horn index, while repertoire diversity was measured with the Simpson index. The table was pulled from immuneACCESS by TCRdb, which kept in-frame rearrangements only. Such tables lose some clones; where checked, under half of the loss comes from unresolved V genes, and the rest has no known cause. Clonal size and the V and J genes are those of that table, whereas D and trimming came from the DNA. In all, the sample holds roughly 4,400 clones, and nearly 85% of those were seen once. The ten largest clonotypes hold 3.5% to 5% of the sample.

General conclusions and limits of the study: Only a subgroup of patients, of unstated size, had their mucosal CD4 and CD8 T cells sorted and sequenced. Within the first year after surgery, the timing of postoperative endoscopy varied, and the median delay was about seven months. Sorted CD8 T cells carried more high-frequency clones than CD4 T cells, suggesting mucosal expansions were mainly CD8. A significantly higher proportion of clonal expansions was observed in active smokers at surgery than in non-smokers (25.9% vs 17.9%, p=0.02). Higher percentages of high-frequency clones at the time of surgery were linked to endoscopic recurrence, and every patient with clonality above 26.8% (18/57) had recurrence.

In this chain, TRBV10-3 is recombined with TRBJ1-1, with TRBD1 matching 7 junction bases. Sequencing used ileal tissue. This TCR was sampled from an adult with Crohn's disease. The DNA reads as follows: TGTGCCTCCCGGGACAGTGACACACTAGGAGCTTTCTTT. It translates as CASRDSDTLGAFF.